The rows below give T cell receptor beta chains drawn from one sample of a study of blood T cell repertoires in COVID-19. Assay used: immunoSEQ multiplex PCR; TCRdb lists only in-frame clones, some missing. The sample has hundreds of thousands of clones, 86% seen once. The sample comprised peripheral blood. The source is a woman in her forties or fifties with acute or convalescent COVID-19. Each CDR3 is given with its conserved first and last residue. The D gene is left open where the match is weak. Some rows mark clone size as missing; the rest say once, few, many or name a class of expanded clone.

TRBV19	NA	TRBJ1-2	TRBD1	TGTGCCAGTAGTACCCGGACAGGGAATGGCTACACCTTC	CASSTRTGNGYTF
TRBV7-9	few	TRBJ1-5	TRBD1	TGTGCCAGCAGCTTAGAAGGGGGCGCGTATCAGCCCCAGCATTTT	CASSLEGGAYQPQHF
TRBV29-1	NA	TRBJ1-2	TRBD1	TGCAGCGTTGAGAAACAGGGGATCGGGGGCTACACCTTC	CSVEKQGIGGYTF
TRBV6-5	few	TRBJ1-2	NA	TGTGCCAGCAGTCCTGCCGGGGTTGGCTACACCTTC	CASSPAGVGYTF
TRBV5-1	once	TRBJ2-1	TRBD2	TGCGCCAGCAGCAGGACTAGCGGCTCCTACAATGAGCAGTTCTTC	CASSRTSGSYNEQFF
TRBV15	few	TRBJ2-7	NA	TGTGCCACCAGCAGAGAGCCGAACGGCTACGAGCAGTACTTC	CATSREPNGYEQYF
TRBV6-2/TRBV6-3	NA	TRBJ2-2	NA	TGTGCCAGCAGTTACTACCAAGAGACCGGGGAGCTGTTTTTT	CASSYYQETGELFF
TRBV7-9	NA	TRBJ1-4	TRBD1	TGTGCCAGCAGCCTAGGGGGCGCGGATGAAAAACTGTTTTTT	CASSLGGADEKLFF
TRBV6-6	NA	TRBJ2-7	TRBD2	TGTGCCAGCACTTTAGCGGGAGGGGAGCAGTACTTC	CASTLAGGEQYF
TRBV6-1	NA	TRBJ1-1	TRBD1	TGTGCCAGCAGTGAAGCAAAGCAGGGGGCGTGGGGAATTAGGAACACTGAAGCTTTCTTT	CASSEAKQGAWGIRNTEAFF
TRBV11-3	once	TRBJ1-6	TRBD1	TGTGCCAGCAGCCCTAGACAGGGTGTCTCACCCCTCCACTTT	CASSPRQGVSPLHF
TRBV6-5	NA	TRBJ1-2	NA	TGTGCCAGCAGTTGGGACAAAAATAACTATGGCTACACCTTC	CASSWDKNNYGYTF
TRBV4-3	NA	TRBJ2-3	TRBD2	TGCGCCAGCGGACTAGCGCCTAAAGATACGCAGTATTTT	CASGLAPKDTQYF
TRBV11-2	NA	TRBJ2-2	NA	TGTGCCAGCAGCTTATTAGGGGGTACCAACACCGGGGAGCTGTTTTTT	CASSLLGGTNTGELFF
TRBV13	NA	TRBJ2-7	NA	TGTGCCAGCAGCTTATTAAGGGGCTACGAGCAGTACTTC	CASSLLRGYEQYF